This TCR beta chain derives from a study of cytomegalovirus exposure and HLA in healthy donors. This clone appeared a few times. PCR was performed using 60 Vbeta and 13 Jbeta primers. Produced via immunoSEQ multiplex PCR; TCRdb's table is partial and in-frame only. The table records over 95,000 clones, 77% of them present only once. The germline CDR1 and CDR2 sequences are SGHDN and FVKESK. V was clipped by 2 bases and J by 0 bases, with 11 bases between them. This CDR3 comprises 15 residues. The clonotype comes from a man aged 40-50 years in good health and CMV-seropositive. Sequences were obtained from PBMCs. This chain uses TRBV14 with TRBJ2-7; tentatively, D is TRBD2 (5 bases). The DNA for the CDR3 is TGTGCCAGCAGCCAACCCACGGGAAGCTCCTACGAGCAGTACTTC. Residues: CASSQPTGSSYEQYF.